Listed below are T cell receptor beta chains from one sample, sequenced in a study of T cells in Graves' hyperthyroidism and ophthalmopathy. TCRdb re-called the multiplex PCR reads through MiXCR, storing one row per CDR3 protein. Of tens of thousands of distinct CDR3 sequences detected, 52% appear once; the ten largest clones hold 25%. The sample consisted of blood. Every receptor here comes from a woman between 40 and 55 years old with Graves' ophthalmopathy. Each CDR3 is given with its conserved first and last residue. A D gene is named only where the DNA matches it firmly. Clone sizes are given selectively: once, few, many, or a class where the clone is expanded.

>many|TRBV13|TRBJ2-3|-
CASSLDSPPDTQYF
TGTGCCAGCAGCTTAGACTCCCCCCCAGATACGCAGTATTTT
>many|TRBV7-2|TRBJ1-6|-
CASSPREGINSPLHF
TGTGCCAGCAGCCCACGAGAGGGAATTAATTCACCCCTCCACTTT
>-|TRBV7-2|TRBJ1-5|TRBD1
CASSLRDRYEHF
TGTGCCAGCAGCCTCCGGGACAGATACGAGCATTTT
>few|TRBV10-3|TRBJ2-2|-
CAISDGRDTGELFF
TGTGCCATCAGTGATGGGCGGGACACCGGGGAGCTGTTTTTT
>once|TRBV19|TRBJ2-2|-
CASSKVKGRSTGELFF
TGTGCCAGTAGTAAGGTCAAGGGGCGCAGCACCGGGGAGCTGTTTTTT
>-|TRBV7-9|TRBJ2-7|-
CASSLVSGGGLPCWEQYF
TGTGCCAGCAGCTTAGTTTCTGGGGGCGGACTACCTTGCTGGGAGCAGTACTTC
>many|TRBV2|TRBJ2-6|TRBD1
CAIGTGLLAGANVLTF
TGTGCCATTGGGACAGGGCTATTGGCTGGGGCCAACGTCCTGACTTTC
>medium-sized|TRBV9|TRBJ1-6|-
CASSQGDRLNSPLHF
TGTGCCAGCAGCCAAGGGGATAGACTTAATTCACCCCTCCACTTT
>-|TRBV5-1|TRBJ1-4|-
CASSLVAGPAEEKLFF
TGCGCCAGCAGCTTGGTCGCCGGGCCTGCGGAGGAAAAACTGTTTTTT
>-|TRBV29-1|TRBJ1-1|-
CSVEDPTNTEAFF
TGCAGCGTTGAAGATCCGACCAACACTGAAGCTTTCTTT
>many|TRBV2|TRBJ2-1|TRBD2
CASSAELAGGPQFF
TGTGCCAGCAGTGCCGAACTAGCGGGGGGCCCGCAGTTCTTC
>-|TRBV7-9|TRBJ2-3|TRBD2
CASNPGLALSDTQYF
TGTGCCAGCAACCCGGGACTAGCGTTGTCAGATACGCAGTATTTT
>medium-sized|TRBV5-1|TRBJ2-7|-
CASSIATDSYEQYF
TGCGCCAGCAGCATTGCGACAGACTCCTACGAGCAGTACTTC
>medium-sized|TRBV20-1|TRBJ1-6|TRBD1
CSANYRGLNSPLHF
TGCAGTGCTAACTACAGGGGGCTTAATTCACCCCTCCACTTT
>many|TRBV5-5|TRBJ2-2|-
CASFRGGASTGELFF
TGTGCCAGTTTTAGGGGGGGGGCCTCCACCGGGGAGCTGTTTTTT
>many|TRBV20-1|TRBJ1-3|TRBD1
CSARVTQGTGNTIYF
TGCAGTGCTAGAGTTACACAGGGGACTGGAAACACCATATATTTT
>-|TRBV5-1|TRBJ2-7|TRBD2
CASSLIKAGGNEQYF
TGCGCCAGCAGCTTAATTAAAGCGGGAGGGAACGAGCAGTACTTC
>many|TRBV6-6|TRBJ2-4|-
CASSPTENIQYF
TGTGCCAGCAGCCCGACAGAAAACATTCAGTACTTC
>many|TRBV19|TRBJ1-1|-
CASSKGVRNTEAFF
TGTGCCAGTAGCAAGGGGGTACGGAACACTGAAGCTTTCTTT
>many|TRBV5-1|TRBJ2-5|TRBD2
CASSLARLAGVSEETQYF
TGCGCCAGCAGCTTGGCCCGGCTAGCGGGAGTCTCTGAAGAGACCCAGTACTTC
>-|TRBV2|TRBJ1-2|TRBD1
CASSGTGAYGYTF
TGTGCCAGCAGTGGGACAGGGGCCTATGGCTACACCTTC
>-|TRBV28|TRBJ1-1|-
CASSTSGVAYFAEAFF
TGTGCCAGCAGTACCTCAGGGGTTGCATATTTCGCTGAAGCTTTCTTT
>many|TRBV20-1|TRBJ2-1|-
CSAREWASRISSYNEQFF
TGCAGTGCTAGAGAGTGGGCTAGCCGTATTAGCTCCTACAATGAGCAGTTCTTC
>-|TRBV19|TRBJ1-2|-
CASGYPNYGYTF
TGTGCCAGTGGGTACCCAAACTATGGCTACACCTTC
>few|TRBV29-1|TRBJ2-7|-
CSVEGRPGEQYF
TGCAGCGTTGAGGGGAGACCCGGCGAGCAGTACTTC
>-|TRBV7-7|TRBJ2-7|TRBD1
CASRKGTGGSEQYF
TGTGCCAGCAGAAAAGGGACAGGGGGTAGCGAGCAGTACTTC